The 30 T cell receptor beta chains listed next were all sequenced from one sample in a study of cytomegalovirus exposure and HLA in healthy donors. Vbeta (60) and Jbeta (13) primers were used in the PCR. Repertoires were generated with immunoSEQ multiplex PCR, while TCRdb's copy carries only in-frame clones and drops some. Seen here are 99,000 or so clones, 10% observed once, and the top ten hold about 5%. The specimen sequenced was PBMCs. These receptors were taken from a man aged 35 to 55 in good health and CMV-seropositive.

This chain joins TRBV5-6 and TRBJ2-2, with D perhaps matching TRBD2 (7 bases). The V gene lost 4 bases and the J gene lost 4 bases, with 20 bases spanning the gap. There are 17 residues in the CDR3. Germline CDR1 is SGHDT and CDR2 is YYEEEE. CDR3 DNA: TGTGCCAGCAGCCCCTTTTCCGGGGGGCTCGGCACCGGGGAGCTGTTTTTT. This codes for CASSPFSGGLGTGELFF.

This clone was counted between two and nine times. The chain combines TRBV7-8 with TRBJ2-7; 7 positions agree with TRBD2. CDR1 and CDR2 from the germline V gene are SGHVS and FQNEAQ. The CDR3 has 18 amino acids. The V gene end was trimmed by 3 bases and the J gene end by 4 bases; junction bases not matched to a gene: 18. Written as DNA, the CDR3 is TGTGCCAGCAGCTTGGGCTTGGCGGCGGGAGTTCTAGTATACGAGCAGTACTTC. The encoded protein is CASSLGLAAGVLVYEQYF.

This clone was seen only a few times. This sequence joins TRBV2 and TRBJ2-2; D is perhaps TRBD1 (6 bases). Germline V gene lookup returns CDR1 SNHLY and CDR2 FYNNEI. There are 15 residues in the CDR3. V lost 4 bases and J 4 bases, leaving 13 bases between the germline ends. The CDR3 nucleotides are TGTGCCAGCAGTGGCGAGGGGGTGGCCACCGGGGAGCTGTTTTTT. Amino acid sequence: CASSGEGVATGELFF.

The V gene is TRBV11-2, the J gene TRBJ1-1, with a possible D match to TRBD1 (6 bases). The CDR3 spans 13 residues. Germline values: CDR1 SGHAT, CDR2 FQNNGV. V lost 1 base, J lost 7 bases, and 10 bases lay in between. CDR3 loop: CASSLGGGFEAFF. CDR3 nucleotides: TGTGCCAGCAGCTTAGGAGGGGGTTTTGAAGCTTTCTTT.

The chain has TRBV28 and TRBJ1-5, with TRBD1 matching 9 bases. Looked up from germline, CDR1 is MDHEN and CDR2 is SYDVKM. V lost 3 bases to trimming and J lost 2 bases; unmatched junction nucleotides: 8. The CDR3 loop spans 17 amino acids. The CDR3 region is CASSFLQGAGGNQPQHF. Written as DNA, the CDR3 is TGTGCCAGCAGTTTTCTACAGGGGGCTGGAGGCAATCAGCCCCAGCATTTT.

The chain carries TRBV4-1 and TRBJ2-2; TRBD2 matches 7 bases. The CDR3 consists of 16 residues. The germline gives CDR1 MGHRA, CDR2 YSYEKL. With 3 bases clipped from V and 1 base from J, the junction kept 5 bases outside the gene matches. CDR3 amino acids: CASSHPREKNTGELFF. The CDR3, as DNA: TGCGCCAGCAGCCATCCGCGGGAGAAGAACACCGGGGAGCTGTTTTTT.

The chain recombines TRBV19 with TRBJ1-5; 9 bases map to TRBD1. Germline V CDR1 and CDR2: LNHDA, SQIVND (reference sequence). The CDR3 spans 14 residues. Germline trimming cut 6 bases from V and 6 bases from J; bases unmatched to any gene: 6. CDR3 protein: CASRDRGPGQPQHF. The CDR3, as DNA: TGTGCCAGTAGGGACAGGGGCCCGGGTCAGCCCCAGCATTTT.

The chain recombines TRBV2 with TRBJ2-1; tentatively, D is TRBD2 (6 bases). This CDR3 region has 13 residues. The V end was cut by 1 base, the J end by 5 bases, with 6 bases between. Germline-derived CDR1 and CDR2 are SNHLY and FYNNEI. CDR3 nucleotide sequence: TGTGCCAGCAGTGAAGAGCGGGACAATGAGCAGTTCTTC. This sequence encodes CASSEERDNEQFF.

The genes are TRBV7-4 and TRBJ1-4; tentative D call: TRBD1 (6 bases). CDR1 and CDR2 from the germline V gene are SGHVT and SQSDAQ. Trimming pared 3 bases from V and 4 bases from J, leaving 9 bases between. This CDR3 is built from 14 residues. For the CDR3, the DNA is TGTGCCAGCAGCTTGGCACAGGGTAATGAAAAACTGTTTTTT. It codes for CASSLAQGNEKLFF.

This clone was picked up a small number of times. This rearrangement joins TRBV5-4 to TRBJ2-1; D possibly corresponds to TRBD1 (5 bases). V lost 0 bases to trimming and J lost 6 bases, with 10 bases between them. Germline CDR1 and CDR2: SGHNT and YYREEE (reference sequence). The CDR3 is 14 amino acids. CDR3 DNA: TGTGCCAGCAGCTTGGATGGGGCTAGCAATGAGCAGTTCTTC. Translated: CASSLDGASNEQFF. Drawing the rest from reference TRBV5-4 and TRBJ2-1, the complete variable domain is ETGVTQSPTHLIKTRGQQVTLRCSSQSGHNTVSWYQQALGQGPQFIFQYYREEENGRGNFPPRFSGLQFPNYSSELNVNALELDDSALYLCASSLDGASNEQFFGPGTRLTVL.

This clone was seen just once. The rearrangement joins TRBV28 to TRBJ2-4; no clear D. Looked up from germline, CDR1 is MDHEN and CDR2 is SYDVKM. The CDR3 covers 13 residues. Deletions cut 5 bases from V and 4 bases from J, with 9 bases between. In DNA form, the CDR3 reads TGTGCCAGCAGTCTCACCGGGAAAAACATTCAGTACTTC. As protein: CASSLTGKNIQYF.

This chain uses TRBV7-8 with TRBJ2-5, with D tentatively TRBD2 (6 bases). The V gene lost 6 bases and the J gene lost 5 bases, with 16 bases spanning the gap. CDR3 length: 14 amino acids. The V gene's germline CDR1 is SGHVS and CDR2 FQNEAQ. The CDR3 spells CASRRITGGETQYF. The CDR3 DNA sequence: TGTGCCAGCAGGCGCATTACAGGAGGGGAGACCCAGTACTTC.

This clone was counted only a few times. An end of the junction differs from the germline gene, which may be a read error. The rearrangement uses TRBV2 and TRBJ2-2; TRBD1 is a possible D gene (6 bases). Germline V gives CDR1 SNHLY, CDR2 FYNNEI. There are 16 residues in the CDR3. The CDR3 region has the DNA TGTGCCAGCAGTGAGGGGGCAGGCTCAAACAGCGGGGAGCTGTTTTTT. This codes for CASSEGAGSNSGELFF.

This clone was observed a few times. This chain links TRBV13 with TRBJ2-5, with 7 bases identical to TRBD1. The J call may be faulty, since TRBJ2-7 better matches the DNA end. CDR1 is PRHDT, CDR2 FYEKMQ, per germline (reference sequence). This CDR3 region has 15 residues. The CDR3 DNA is TGTGCCAGCAGCCTATCGGGGACAGAAATGCTCGAGCAGTACTTC. Translating it yields CASSLSGTEMLEQYF.

The chain uses TRBV7-9 and TRBJ2-7, with 7 bases matching TRBD1. Germline CDR1 reads SEHNR; CDR2 reads FQNEAQ (reference sequence). The CDR3 sequence is 13 residues long. Trimming took 8 bases from V and 2 from J; bases not matched to a gene: 6. CDR3 bases: TGTGCCAGCCGGGACAGTCGAACCTACGAGCAGTACTTC. Translation gives CASRDSRTYEQYF.

This clone has a handful of counts. The chain links TRBV7-3 to TRBJ2-3, with 8 bases identical to TRBD2. There are 14 residues in the CDR3. V was clipped by 5 bases and J by 6 bases; unmatched bases: 7. Germline CDR1 reads SGHTA; CDR2 reads FQGTGA. The CDR3: CASSPSGGADTQYF. DNA for the CDR3: TGTGCCAGCAGCCCTTCGGGGGGGGCGGATACGCAGTATTTT.

The chain is built from TRBV28 and TRBJ1-2, with D unclear. V dropped 5 bases and J dropped 4 bases, with 17 bases sitting between them. This CDR3 spans 15 amino acids. The germline V gene encodes CDR1 MDHEN and CDR2 SYDVKM. CDR3 sequence: CASSTTPQVFYGYTF. CDR3 DNA: TGTGCCAGCAGTACGACCCCCCAGGTGTTCTATGGCTACACCTTC.

This clone was seen just once. This likely comes from a read error, as the CDR3 has no conserved phenylalanine or tryptophan at its end. The V gene is TRBV19, the J gene TRBJ2-3; 8 bases line up with TRBD1. The CDR3 contains 15 residues. Germline V gives CDR1 LNHDA, CDR2 SQIVND (reference sequence). The trim removed 4 bases at V and 3 bases at J, leaving 6 bases unmatched. The CDR3 here is CASSKDRDPTDTQYL. The CDR3 region has the DNA TGTGCCAGTAGTAAGGACAGGGACCCGACAGATACGCAGTATCTT.

This clone was observed a handful of times. The chain is built from TRBV6-5 and TRBJ1-3; possibly TRBD1 for D (6 bases). V dropped 3 bases and J dropped 1 base, with 10 bases sitting between them. Germline CDR1 reads MNHEY; CDR2 reads SVGAGI. CDR3 length equals 15 residues. The CDR3 region is CASSYFGTSGNTIYF. CDR3 nucleotides: TGTGCCAGCAGTTATTTCGGGACATCTGGAAACACCATATATTTT.

This sequence joins TRBV19 and TRBJ2-6; TRBD1 might be the D (6 bases). With 10 bases removed from V and 0 bases from J, the gap between germline ends came to 19 bases. The CDR3 is made up of 17 amino acids. Germline V gene data show CDR1 as LNHDA and CDR2 as SQIVND (reference sequence). CDR3: CATKTSDRPSGANVLTF. The CDR3 nucleotides read TGTGCCACTAAGACCTCCGACAGGCCCTCTGGGGCCAACGTCCTGACTTTC.

This sequence joins TRBV7-2 and TRBJ1-3; tentative D call: TRBD1 (6 bases). V was pared by 4 bases and J by 1 base, with 11 bases between. The length of the CDR3 is 15 residues. The germline V gene has CDR1 SGHTA and CDR2 FQGNSA. CDR3 in amino acids: CASSSTGPSGNTIYF. The CDR3 DNA sequence: TGTGCCAGCAGCTCAACAGGGCCATCTGGAAACACCATATATTTT.

There are a few counts of this clone. The chain combines TRBV4-3 with TRBJ1-1; a possible D gene is TRBD1 (6 bases). CDR3 length: 15 residues. The V and J ends lost 5 bases and 0 bases respectively, with 13 bases between them. CDR1 and CDR2 from the germline V gene are LGHNA and YSLEER. The DNA of the CDR3 is TGCGCCAGCAGCTCCCATGGGGGCATGAACACTGAAGCTTTCTTT. Residues: CASSSHGGMNTEAFF.

In this sample, this clone turned up a few times. The rearrangement links TRBV7-9 to TRBJ1-1; the D is unclear. V lost 2 bases and J lost 0, with 13 bases in between. CDR1 and CDR2 from the germline V gene are SEHNR and FQNEAQ (reference sequence). The CDR3 has 16 amino acids. This CDR3 is CASSLMAATMNTEAFF. The CDR3 DNA reads TGTGCCAGCAGCTTAATGGCAGCCACTATGAACACTGAAGCTTTCTTT.

This clone was observed a handful of times. Other DNA sequences within the sample encode an identical CDR3. This chain links TRBV5-1 with TRBJ2-1, with TRBD1 matching over 7 bases. CDR3 length equals 15 residues. Unmatched junction bases numbered 8, after V lost 4 bases and J lost 4 bases. CDR1 and CDR2 from the germline V gene are SGHRS and YFSETQ. The CDR3 DNA is TGCGCCAGCAGCCCCGGGACAGCAGATTACAATGAGCAGTTCTTC. Protein sequence: CASSPGTADYNEQFF.

This clone was picked up a small number of times. This chain joins TRBV19 and TRBJ1-5, with D uncertain. The germline V gene encodes CDR1 LNHDA and CDR2 SQIVND (reference sequence). There are 16 residues in the CDR3. V was pared by 3 bases and J by 0 bases, with 12 bases between. The CDR3 region has the DNA TGTGCCAGTAGTATGAGAACAGCAGATAGCAATCAGCCCCAGCATTTT. Protein sequence: CASSMRTADSNQPQHF.

This clone has more than one count but fewer than ten. The chain is built from TRBV5-6 and TRBJ1-1; 7 positions agree with TRBD1. The V segment lost 0 bases and the J segment 1 base; nucleotides outside the gene matches: 3. This CDR3 region has 15 residues. Germline V gene data show CDR1 as SGHDT and CDR2 as YYEEEE. Here the CDR3 reads CASSLVDRENTEAFF. In DNA, the CDR3 is TGTGCCAGCAGCTTGGTTGACAGGGAGAACACTGAAGCTTTCTTT.

The J gene is TRBJ2-5, the V gene TRBV11-2, with 10 positions matching TRBD2. The ends lost 4 bases at V and 5 bases at J; junction bases unmatched: 10. Germline V gene data show CDR1 as SGHAT and CDR2 as FQNNGV. This CDR3 has 16 residues. CDR3 region: CASSSQREGLRETQYF. CDR3 in DNA: TGTGCCAGCAGCTCCCAGCGGGAGGGCCTTCGGGAGACCCAGTACTTC.

This clone showed up just a few times. The chain combines TRBV11-3 with TRBJ2-5, with no clear D. Trimming cost V 3 bases and J 2 bases, with 4 bases left between them. Germline V gene data show CDR1 as SGHNT and CDR2 as YENEEA. This CDR3 is 12 amino acids long. CDR3 nucleotides: TGTGCCAGCAGCTTCCCACAAGAGACCCAGTACTTC. Amino acids: CASSFPQETQYF.

J is TRBJ2-2 and V is TRBV7-2, with 11 bases aligning to TRBD2. The ends lost 5 bases at V and 7 bases at J; junction bases unmatched: 9. CDR3 length: 16 residues. From germline, CDR1 is SGHTA and CDR2 FQGNSA. The CDR3 loop is CASSLDLAGGLGELFF. CDR3 nucleotide sequence: TGTGCCAGCAGCCTCGACCTAGCGGGAGGTCTCGGGGAGCTGTTTTTT. The variable domain in full, completed from reference TRBV7-2 and TRBJ2-2, reads GAGVSQSPSNKVTEKGKDVELRCDPISGHTALYWYRQSLGQGLEFLIYFQGNSAPDKSGLPSDRFSAERTGGSVSTLTIQRTQQEDSAVYLCASSLDLAGGLGELFFGEGSRLTVL.

A few counts support this clone. CDR3 DNA sequence: TGCGCCAGCAGCTCCGGGCCGGGACTCAACCAAGAGACCCAGTACTTC. Protein: CASSSGPGLNQETQYF. The chain carries TRBV5-1 and TRBJ2-5, with TRBD2 as a possible D gene (6 bases). The CDR3 is 16 amino acids. The V and J ends lost 3 bases and 0 bases respectively, with 15 bases between them. Germline CDR1 is SGHRS and CDR2 is YFSETQ.